This T cell receptor (beta chain) was sequenced during a study of blood T cell repertoires in COVID-19. Whole-study context: There were acute and convalescent COVID-19 samples, and they came from the United States, Italy and Spain. The analysed material was cDNA or gDNA that came from T cells, B-cell-depleted T cells, or PBMCs.

As originally analysed: The assay estimated nucleated cells by amplifying reference gene primers. Data came from immunoSEQ multiplex PCR; TCRdb stores just in-frame clones and leaves some out. That table is the source of V, J and clone size, and D and trimming were worked out from the DNA. The profile shows roughly 330,000 clones, more than 75% of them singletons. The CDR3 has 15 amino acids. The J segment lost 3 bases and the V segment lost 5 bases, leaving 10 bases of the junction unmatched. Germline-derived CDR1 and CDR2 are SGHTA and FQGTGA. This chain joins TRBV7-3 and TRBJ2-7; TRBD2 agrees at 7 bases. The receptor's source is a woman aged 45 to 65 with acute or convalescent COVID-19. The sample comprised peripheral blood. The CDR3: CASSPNLGGSYEQYF. The CDR3, as DNA: TGTGCCAGCAGCCCGAATTTGGGCGGGAGCTACGAGCAGTACTTC.